This T cell receptor (beta chain) was captured in a study of tumor-infiltrating lymphocytes in oesophageal squamous cell carcinoma. This clonotype was seen ten or more times. TCRdb re-derived calls from the PCR reads in MiXCR, one entry per CDR3 protein. Of about 17,000 distinct CDR3 sequences in the sample, about 50% were seen once. CDR1 is MNHEY and CDR2 is SMNVEV in the germline V gene (reference sequence). CDR3 length: 12 amino acids. With 8 bases clipped from V and 4 bases from J, the junction kept 3 bases outside the gene matches. This clonotype originated in a male donor with esophageal squamous cell carcinoma. Material: esophageal tumor tissue. The chain combines TRBV27 with TRBJ2-3; 7 bases are shared with TRBD2. DNA for the CDR3: TGTGCCAGCGGCACTAGCGCAGATACGCAGTATTTT. Translation gives CASGTSADTQYF.